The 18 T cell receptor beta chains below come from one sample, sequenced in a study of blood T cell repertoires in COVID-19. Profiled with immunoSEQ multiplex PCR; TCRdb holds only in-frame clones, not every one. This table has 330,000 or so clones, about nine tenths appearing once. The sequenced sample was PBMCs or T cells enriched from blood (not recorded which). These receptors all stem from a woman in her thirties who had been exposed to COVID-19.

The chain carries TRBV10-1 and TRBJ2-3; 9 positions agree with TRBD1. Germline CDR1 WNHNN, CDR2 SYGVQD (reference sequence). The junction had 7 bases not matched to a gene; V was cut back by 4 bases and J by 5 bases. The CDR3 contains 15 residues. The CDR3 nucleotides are TGCGCCAGCAGTGCTGGACAGGGGAGGGGAGATACGCAGTATTTT. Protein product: CASSAGQGRGDTQYF.

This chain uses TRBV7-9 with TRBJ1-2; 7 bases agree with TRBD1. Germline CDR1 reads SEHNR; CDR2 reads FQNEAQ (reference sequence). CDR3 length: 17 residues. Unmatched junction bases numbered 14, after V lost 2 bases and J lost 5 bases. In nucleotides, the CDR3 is TGTGCCAGCAGCTTACGGGACAGCCAGCCCAGTAATTATGGCTACACCTTC. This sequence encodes CASSLRDSQPSNYGYTF.

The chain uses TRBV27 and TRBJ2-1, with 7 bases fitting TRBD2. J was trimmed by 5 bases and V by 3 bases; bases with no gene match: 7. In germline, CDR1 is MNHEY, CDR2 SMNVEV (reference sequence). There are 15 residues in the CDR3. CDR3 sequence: CASSLGGGTNNEQFF. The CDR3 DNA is TGTGCCAGCAGTTTGGGCGGGGGAACGAACAATGAGCAGTTCTTC.

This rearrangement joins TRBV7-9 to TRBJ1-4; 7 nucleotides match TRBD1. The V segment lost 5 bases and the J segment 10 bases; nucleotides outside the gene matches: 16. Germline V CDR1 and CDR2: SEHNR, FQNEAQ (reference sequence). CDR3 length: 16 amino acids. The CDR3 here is CASSPDRQGLMGKLFF. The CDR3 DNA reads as TGTGCCAGCAGCCCGGACCGACAGGGATTAATGGGAAAACTGTTTTTT. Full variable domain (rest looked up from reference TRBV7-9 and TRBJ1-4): DTGVSQNPRHKITKRGQNVTFRCDPISEHNRLYWYRQTLGQGPEFLTYFQNEAQLEKSRLLSDRFSAERPKGSFSTLEIQRTEQGDSAMYLCASSPDRQGLMGKLFFGSGTQLSVL.

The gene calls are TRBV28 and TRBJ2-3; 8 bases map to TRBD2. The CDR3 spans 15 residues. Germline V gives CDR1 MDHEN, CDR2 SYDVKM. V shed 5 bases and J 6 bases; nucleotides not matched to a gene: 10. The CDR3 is CASSLAGRASDTQYF. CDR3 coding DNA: TGTGCCAGCAGTCTAGCGGGTAGGGCATCGGATACGCAGTATTTT. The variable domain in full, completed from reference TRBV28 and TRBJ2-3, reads DVKVTQSSRYLVKRTGEKVFLECVQDMDHENMFWYRQDPGLGLRLIYFSYDVKMKEKGDIPEGYSVSREKKERFSLILESASTNQTSMYLCASSLAGRASDTQYFGPGTRLTVL.

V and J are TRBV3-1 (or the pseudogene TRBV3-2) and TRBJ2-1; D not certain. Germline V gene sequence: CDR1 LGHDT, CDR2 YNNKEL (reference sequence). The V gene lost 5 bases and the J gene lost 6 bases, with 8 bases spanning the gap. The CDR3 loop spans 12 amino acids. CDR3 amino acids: CASSYVSNEQFF. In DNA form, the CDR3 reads TGTGCCAGCAGCTATGTGTCCAATGAGCAGTTCTTC.

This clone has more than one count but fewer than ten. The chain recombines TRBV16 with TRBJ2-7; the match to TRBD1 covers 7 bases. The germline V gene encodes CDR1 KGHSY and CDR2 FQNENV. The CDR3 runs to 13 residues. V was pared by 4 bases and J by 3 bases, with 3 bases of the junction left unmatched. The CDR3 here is CASSRGQIYEQYF. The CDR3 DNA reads TGTGCCAGCAGCCGGGGACAGATCTACGAGCAGTACTTC.

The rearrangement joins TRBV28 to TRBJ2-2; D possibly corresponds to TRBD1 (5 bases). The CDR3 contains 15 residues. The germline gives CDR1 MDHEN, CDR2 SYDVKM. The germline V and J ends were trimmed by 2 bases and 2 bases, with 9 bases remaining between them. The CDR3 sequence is CASSLSRGNTGELFF. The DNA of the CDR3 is TGTGCCAGCAGTTTAAGTAGGGGTAACACCGGGGAGCTGTTTTTT.

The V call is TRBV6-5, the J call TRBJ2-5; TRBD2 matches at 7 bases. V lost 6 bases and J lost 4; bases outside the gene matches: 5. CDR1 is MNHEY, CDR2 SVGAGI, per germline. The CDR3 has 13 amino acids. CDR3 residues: CASRLAVLETQYF. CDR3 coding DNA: TGTGCCAGCAGGCTAGCGGTTTTAGAGACCCAGTACTTC.

CDR3: CASSSEGFSGNTIYF. The CDR3 region has the DNA TGTGCCAGCAGTTCGGAGGGGTTCTCTGGAAACACCATATATTTT. The chain combines TRBV28 with TRBJ1-3; possibly TRBD1 for D (5 bases). V lost 4 bases and J 0 bases, leaving 10 bases between the germline ends. The CDR3 is made up of 15 amino acids. Germline loops: CDR1 MDHEN, CDR2 SYDVKM.

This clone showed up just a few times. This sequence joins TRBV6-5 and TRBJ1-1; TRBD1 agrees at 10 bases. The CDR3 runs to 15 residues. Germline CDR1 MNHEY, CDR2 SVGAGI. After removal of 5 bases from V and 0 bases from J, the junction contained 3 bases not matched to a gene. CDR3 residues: CASSPGTGVNTEAFF. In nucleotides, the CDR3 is TGTGCCAGCAGTCCCGGGACAGGGGTGAACACTGAAGCTTTCTTT.

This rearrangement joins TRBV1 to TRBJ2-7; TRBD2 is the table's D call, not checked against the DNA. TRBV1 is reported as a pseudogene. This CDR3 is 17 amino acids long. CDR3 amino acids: CTSSQDGARANSYEQYF. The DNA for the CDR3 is TGCACCAGCAGCCAAGATGGAGCGCGGGCCAACTCCTACGAGCAGTACTTC.

CDR3 nucleotides: TGTGCCAGCTCAAGAGATGGACAGGGCGCCCACTACACCTTC. Translation gives CASSRDGQGAHYTF. The chain links TRBV18 to TRBJ1-2; 8 nucleotides match TRBD1. The CDR3 sequence is 14 residues long. Germline CDR1 and CDR2: KGHSH and LQKENI. J was trimmed by 10 bases and V by 5 bases; bases with no gene match: 12.

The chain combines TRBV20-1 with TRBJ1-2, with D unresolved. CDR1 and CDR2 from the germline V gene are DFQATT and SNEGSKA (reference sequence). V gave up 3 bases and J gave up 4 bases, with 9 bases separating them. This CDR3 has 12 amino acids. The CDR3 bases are TGCAGTGCTAGTCCAGGTGGCTATGGCTACACCTTC. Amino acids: CSASPGGYGYTF.

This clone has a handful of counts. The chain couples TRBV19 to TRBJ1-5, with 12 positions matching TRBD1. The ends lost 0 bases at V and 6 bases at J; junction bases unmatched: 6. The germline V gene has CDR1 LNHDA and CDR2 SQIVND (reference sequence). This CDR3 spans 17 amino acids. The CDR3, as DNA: TGTGCCAGTAGTATAGATCGGGGACAGGGGGCCGGTCAGCCCCAGCATTTT. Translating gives CASSIDRGQGAGQPQHF.

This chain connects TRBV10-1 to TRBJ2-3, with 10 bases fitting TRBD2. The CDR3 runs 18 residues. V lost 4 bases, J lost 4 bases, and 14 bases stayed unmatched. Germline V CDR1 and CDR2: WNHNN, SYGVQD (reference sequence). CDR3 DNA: TGCGCCAGCAGTGTAGGGATGCTAGCGGGAGTGTTTGCAGATACGCAGTATTTT. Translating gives CASSVGMLAGVFADTQYF.

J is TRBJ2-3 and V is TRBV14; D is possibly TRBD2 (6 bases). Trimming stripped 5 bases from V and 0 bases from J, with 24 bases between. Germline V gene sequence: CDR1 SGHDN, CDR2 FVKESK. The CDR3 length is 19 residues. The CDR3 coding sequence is TGTGCCAGCAGCTCCGTCCCCCTGCCTAGCGCCCTTAGCACAGATACGCAGTATTTT. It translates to CASSSVPLPSALSTDTQYF. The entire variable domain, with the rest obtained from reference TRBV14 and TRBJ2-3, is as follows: EAGVTQFPSHSVIEKGQTVTLRCDPISGHDNLYWYRRVMGKEIKFLLHFVKESKQDESGMPNNRFLAERTGGTYSTLKVQPAELEDSGVYFCASSSVPLPSALSTDTQYFGPGTRLTVL.

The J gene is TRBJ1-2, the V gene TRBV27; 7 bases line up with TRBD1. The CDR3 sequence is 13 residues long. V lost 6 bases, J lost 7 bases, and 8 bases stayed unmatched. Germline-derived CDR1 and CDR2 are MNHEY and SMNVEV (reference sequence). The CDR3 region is CASRMTGSGGYTF. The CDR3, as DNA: TGTGCCAGCAGGATGACAGGGAGCGGTGGCTACACCTTC.